This TCR beta chain appears in the sequencing data of a study of blood T cell repertoires in COVID-19. Across the study: COVID-19 samples from acute and convalescent phases originated in the United States, Italy and Spain.

Study members were between about 18 and 95 years old and lived in some 22 US regions. Clinical history reported by participants formed the basis on which cohorts were assigned. In the original analysis: From reference gene primer amplification, estimates of nucleated cell counts were derived. Profiling relied on immunoSEQ multiplex PCR, and the TCRdb table lists in-frame clones only, not all of them. From that table come the V and J calls and clone size; the DNA was used to work out D and trimming. Among a few hundred thousand clones, around 89% were seen once, and the ten largest hold about 16%. The length of the CDR3 is 12 residues. V was clipped by 4 bases and J by 9 bases, with 7 bases between them.

The source of this sequence is a man between 25 and 39 years old who had been exposed to COVID-19. The sequenced sample was PBMCs or T cells enriched from blood (not recorded which). This chain joins TRBV6-7 and TRBJ1-6; no reliable D call. Being an ORF, TRBV6-7 has a function that is uncertain. The CDR3 reads CASSSHFSPLHF. CDR3 bases: TGTGCCAGCAGTTCCCACTTTTCACCCCTCCACTTT.